This T cell receptor (beta chain) was identified in a study of T cell responses to AZD1222 COVID-19 vaccine. Study-wide points: Vaccine-related CD4 TCRs covered spike, predominating at 160-218 and 743-854.

Notes on this clone: The antigen remains undetermined.

Method: immunoSEQ multiplex PCR; TCRdb's copy keeps in-frame clones and lacks some. The top ten hold approximately 5.4% of the sample, which has over 140,000 clones, roughly 89% seen once. The sequence was collected from an adult in good health. The sample consisted of peripheral blood, taken on day 0 of AZD1222 vaccination.

The CDR3 DNA follows: TGCGCCACTGGACAGGGAGGAGGTGTGGCAGATACGCAGTATTTT. Residues: CATGQGGGVADTQYF. The chain combines TRBV5-1 with TRBJ2-3, with 8 bases identical to TRBD1. CDR1 and CDR2 from the germline V gene are SGHRS and YFSETQ. Losses at the gene ends were 9 bases for V and 4 bases for J; bases not matched to a gene: 13. The CDR3 totals 15 residues.